Listed below are T cell receptor beta chains from one sample, sequenced in a study of OX40 agonist ivuxolimab in advanced cancers. TCRdb's copy holds only in-frame clones and misses some; the assay was immunoSEQ multiplex PCR. The repertoire holds 65,000 to 75,000 clones, with around four fifths as singletons. Sequencing was performed on CD4+ or CD8+ T cells sorted from blood, taken in a trial of the OX40 agonist ivuxolimab. The source is an adult with an advanced solid tumor such as melanoma, head and neck, liver or kidney cancer. Both conserved end residues are part of each CDR3. D genes are given only for firm matches. Rows give clone size only sometimes, using once, few, many, or a class for an expanded clone.

v_call	cdr3_length	j_call	d_call	clone_size	cdr3_nt	cdr3_aa
TRBV4-2	15	TRBJ1-2	.	.	TGTGCCAGCAGCCAAGATGGGAGAGGGGGCTATGGCTACACCTTC	CASSQDGRGGYGYTF
TRBV28	10	TRBJ1-5	.	.	TGTGCCAGCAGTTTAGGGAAGCAGCATTTT	CASSLGKQHF
TRBV5-6	16	TRBJ2-7	.	.	TGTGCCAGCAGCCCTGGGTGGGGGGAAGTTTTCTACGAGCAGTACTTC	CASSPGWGEVFYEQYF
TRBV11-2	16	TRBJ2-3	.	.	TGTGCCAGCAGCCGCAGGAAAGGGATGAGCACAGATACGCAGTATTTT	CASSRRKGMSTDTQYF
TRBV11-3	13	TRBJ2-5	.	.	TGTGCCAGCAGCTTAAAATGGAGGGAGACCCAGTACTTC	CASSLKWRETQYF
TRBV20-1	10	TRBJ1-1	.	.	TGCAGTGCTAGTAACACTGAAGCTTTCTTT	CSASNTEAFF
TRBV12-5	17	TRBJ2-3	TRBD2	.	TGTGCTAGTGGTTTGGTACGGACTAGCGGGACCACAGATACGCAGTATTTT	CASGLVRTSGTTDTQYF
TRBV19	16	TRBJ2-5	TRBD2	.	TGTGCCAGTAGTATCGGTAGCGGGATTCAGGAAGAGACCCAGTACTTC	CASSIGSGIQEETQYF
TRBV5-1	15	TRBJ1-6	.	once	TGCGCCAGCAGCTTGGACGGGAAGAAGAATTCACCCCTCCACTTT	CASSLDGKKNSPLHF
TRBV7-2	12	TRBJ2-1	TRBD1	.	TGTGCCAGCAGCTCGACAGGGAATGAGCAGTTCTTC	CASSSTGNEQFF
TRBV10-2	15	TRBJ2-7	TRBD2	.	TGCGCCAGTTCCCTCTTACTAGCGGGAACCTACGAGCAGTACTTC	CASSLLLAGTYEQYF
TRBV11-2	14	TRBJ1-4	.	.	TGTGCCAGCAGCTTAGGACTGGGGGCTCGAAAACTGTTTTTT	CASSLGLGARKLFF
TRBV7-2	13	TRBJ1-1	.	.	TGTGCCAGCAGCTTAGTGGTGAACACTGAAGCTTTCTTT	CASSLVVNTEAFF
TRBV28	14	TRBJ1-1	.	.	TGTGCCAGCAGTCAATCCCCCGGGACACAGAAAGCTTTCTTT	CASSQSPGTQKAFF
TRBV7-2	19	TRBJ2-3	TRBD2	once	TGTGCCAGCAGCTTAGATGGCCAGAGTGCTAGCGGGGGCACAGATACGCAGTATTTT	CASSLDGQSASGGTDTQYF
TRBV15	14	TRBJ2-3	.	.	TGTGCCACCAGCAGAGAGGCTAGCCCAGATACGCAGTATTTT	CATSREASPDTQYF
TRBV28	17	TRBJ1-1	TRBD1	.	TGTGCCAGCAGTCCTCTCGGGGACAGGGGTAGGAACACTGAAGCTTTCTTT	CASSPLGDRGRNTEAFF
TRBV6-5	12	TRBJ2-1	TRBD1	.	TGTGCCAGCAGGTCACAGGGGGAAGAGCAGTTCTTC	CASRSQGEEQFF
TRBV11-1	12	TRBJ2-1	TRBD2	few	TGTGCCAGCAGCCCCGTAGCGGGGGAGCAGTTCTTC	CASSPVAGEQFF
TRBV28	21	TRBJ2-4	.	.	TGTGCCAGCAGTCCGTCTCCGGGGGTTTGGAAGATGGTGAAAGCCAAAAACATTCAGTACTTC	CASSPSPGVWKMVKAKNIQYF
TRBV27	17	TRBJ2-3	TRBD2	.	TGTGCCAGCAGTAACGCTATAGCGGGGGGGCGGGCAGATACGCAGTATTTT	CASSNAIAGGRADTQYF
TRBV9	18	TRBJ2-3	TRBD2	.	TGTGCCAGCAGCGGGGGACTAGCGGGATCCGTCAGCACAGATACGCAGTATTTT	CASSGGLAGSVSTDTQYF
TRBV18	12	TRBJ2-5	.	.	TGTGCCAGCTCACCCGGGGTAGAGACCCAGTACTTC	CASSPGVETQYF
TRBV5-1	14	TRBJ2-5	.	.	TGCGCCAGCAGCTTGGTACAGGGACGAGAGACCCAGTACTTC	CASSLVQGRETQYF
TRBV27	14	TRBJ2-7	.	.	TGTGCCAGCAGTTTTAGGGAGGAAACATACGAGCAGTACTTC	CASSFREETYEQYF